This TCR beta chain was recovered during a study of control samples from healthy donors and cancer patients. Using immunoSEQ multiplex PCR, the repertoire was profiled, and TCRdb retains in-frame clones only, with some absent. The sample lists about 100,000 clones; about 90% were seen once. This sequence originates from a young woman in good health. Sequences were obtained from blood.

The CDR3 DNA reads as TGTGCCAGCTCACCACCGCAGACGGCTGAAGCTTTCTTT. Amino acids: CASSPPQTAEAFF. This chain uses TRBV18 with TRBJ1-1, with D uncertain. The V gene's germline CDR1 is KGHSH and CDR2 LQKENI. Trimming stripped 0 bases from V and 6 bases from J, with 8 bases between. The CDR3 is 13 residues long. Filled out from reference TRBV18 and TRBJ1-1, the complete variable domain reads NAGVMQNPRHLVRRRGQEARLRCSPMKGHSHVYWYRQLPEEGLKFMVYLQKENIIDESGMPKERFSAEFPKEGPSILRIQQVVRGDSAAYFCASSPPQTAEAFFGQGTRLTVV.